These 18 T cell receptor beta chains originate from one sample sequenced in a study of blood T cells in healthy people across ages. Alongside a J-beta primer mix, a sample-barcoded 5' primer served in a second PCR lasting about 7 to 12 cycles. TCRdb used MiXCR to reprocess the 5' RACE reads, holding one entry per CDR3 protein. The sample records about 1.4 million distinct CDR3 sequences, approximately 59% being singletons. The material sequenced was blood. The receptors derive from a man younger than 35 in good health.

This chain links TRBV6-5 with TRBJ1-2; 10 nucleotides match TRBD1. CDR1 MNHEY and CDR2 SVGAGI come from the germline V gene. CDR3 length: 17 residues. With V trimmed by 4 bases and J by 0 bases, 8 bases remained unmatched. CDR3 nucleotide sequence: TGTGCCAGCAGTTCAGGGACAGGGGTCCGCACTAACTATGGCTACACCTTC. Translating it yields CASSSGTGVRTNYGYTF.

This clonotype has a handful of counts. The chain couples TRBV7-9 to TRBJ2-7; no clear D gene. The CDR3 is made up of 12 amino acids. CDR1 and CDR2 (germline): SEHNR, FQNEAQ (reference sequence). The V gene lost 5 bases and the J gene lost 4 bases, with 9 bases spanning the gap. CDR3 coding DNA: TGTGCCAGCAGCGGTGAGGCTTACGAGCAGTACTTC. The encoded protein is CASSGEAYEQYF. Combining the CDR3 with reference TRBV7-9 and TRBJ2-7 gives the whole variable domain DTGVSQNPRHKITKRGQNVTFRCDPISEHNRLYWYRQTLGQGPEFLTYFQNEAQLEKSRLLSDRFSAERPKGSFSTLEIQRTEQGDSAMYLCASSGEAYEQYFGPGTRLTVT.

V usage is TRBV2 and J usage is TRBJ2-3; 10 positions agree with TRBD1. From germline, CDR1 is SNHLY and CDR2 FYNNEI. CDR3 size: 16 residues. Germline trimming cut 6 bases from V and 1 base from J; bases unmatched to any gene: 7. In DNA, the CDR3 is TGTGCCAGCAGCGACATTGGACAGGGGGGCACAGATACGCAGTATTTT. Residues: CASSDIGQGGTDTQYF. Variable domain in full (rest from reference TRBV2 and TRBJ2-3): EPEVTQTPSHQVTQMGQEVILRCVPISNHLYFYWYRQILGQKVEFLVSFYNNEISEKSEIFDDQFSVERPDGSNFTLKIRSTKLEDSAMYFCASSDIGQGGTDTQYFGPGTRLTVL.

The rearrangement joins TRBV12-3 or TRBV12-4 to TRBJ1-2; the D gene is possibly TRBD1 (5 bases). CDR3 length: 13 residues. The germline V and J ends were trimmed by 7 bases and 5 bases, with 14 bases remaining between them. The CDR3 DNA reads TGTGCCAGCACATACGGGACGGGTTATGGCTACACCTTC. Its translation is CASTYGTGYGYTF.

The rearrangement links TRBV4-1 to TRBJ2-7; D ambiguous. V lost 5 bases and J lost 2, with 10 bases in between. Germline CDR1 is MGHRA and CDR2 is YSYEKL. This CDR3 is 13 amino acids long. The DNA of the CDR3 is TGCGCCAGCAGCAAAGGCCCGACCTACGAGCAGTACTTC. Protein product: CASSKGPTYEQYF.

This sequence joins TRBV5-1 and TRBJ2-1, with D uncertain. The CDR3 is 15 amino acids. Germline values: CDR1 SGHRS, CDR2 YFSETQ. The V gene lost 0 bases and the J gene lost 10 bases, with 17 bases spanning the gap. Written as DNA, the CDR3 is TGCGCCAGCAGCTTGGAGGCGGCCGTGTCGCACGAGCAGTTCTTC. This gives the protein CASSLEAAVSHEQFF.

Concerning this clonotype: This likely comes from a read error, as the CDR3 has no conserved phenylalanine or tryptophan at its end. V usage is TRBV6-6 and J usage is TRBJ2-3; 9 nucleotides match TRBD1. The CDR3 is made up of 16 amino acids. Trimming cost V 6 bases and J 0 bases; bases outside gene matches: 7. CDR1 MNHNY and CDR2 SVGAGI come from the germline V gene (reference sequence). CDR3 sequence: CASSTPTGGSTDTQYY. The CDR3 DNA reads as TGTGCCAGCAGCACCCCGACAGGGGGTAGCACAGATACGCAGTATTAT.

The CDR3 DNA reads TGCGCCAGCAGCTTGGAGGGGTACTCCTACAATGAGCAGTTCTTC. Its translation: CASSLEGYSYNEQFF. The chain couples TRBV5-1 to TRBJ2-1, with D tentatively TRBD1 (5 bases). V gave up 0 bases and J gave up 0 bases, with 7 bases separating them. The CDR3 has 15 amino acids. Germline V gene lookup returns CDR1 SGHRS and CDR2 YFSETQ. Supplemented by reference TRBV5-1 and TRBJ2-1, the full variable domain reads KAGVTQTPRYLIKTRGQQVTLSCSPISGHRSVSWYQQTPGQGLQFLFEYFSETQRNKGNFPGRFSGRQFSNSRSEMNVSTLELGDSALYLCASSLEGYSYNEQFFGPGTRLTVL.

This clonotype was picked up a small number of times. The chain employs TRBV11-1 and TRBJ1-6; the match to TRBD1 covers 8 bases. Unmatched junction bases numbered 7, after V lost 6 bases and J lost 9 bases. Germline V gene data show CDR1 as SGHAT and CDR2 as FQDESV (reference sequence). The length of the CDR3 is 14 residues. CDR3 sequence reads: CASRPTGAGSPLHF. CDR3 nucleotides: TGTGCCAGCAGACCGACAGGGGCTGGTTCACCCCTCCACTTT.

This chain joins TRBV6-5 and TRBJ1-5, with TRBD1 matching 7 bases. Trimming removed 6 bases from V and 3 bases from J; junction bases left unmatched: 8. The CDR3 spans 15 residues. Germline CDR1 reads MNHEY; CDR2 reads SVGAGI. The CDR3 DNA reads as TGTGCCAGCAGACGGGGGACAGATTACAATCAGCCCCAGCATTTT. Translated: CASRRGTDYNQPQHF.

This chain uses TRBV6-5 with TRBJ2-1; the match to TRBD2 covers 9 bases. The germline V gene encodes CDR1 MNHEY and CDR2 SVGAGI. This CDR3 comprises 18 residues. J was trimmed by 7 bases and V by 3 bases; bases with no gene match: 16. The CDR3 DNA is TGTGCCAGCAGTTATTATCATACGGGCCTAGCGGGGCGAAATGAGCAGTTCTTC. It encodes CASSYYHTGLAGRNEQFF.

V is TRBV11-2 and J is TRBJ1-2, with TRBD1 matching 7 bases. The CDR3 covers 14 residues. With V trimmed by 6 bases and J by 6 bases, 10 bases remained unmatched. The germline V gene encodes CDR1 SGHAT and CDR2 FQNNGV. The CDR3 is CASRRTTGVDGYTF. The CDR3 region has the DNA TGTGCCAGCAGACGGACAACAGGGGTAGATGGCTACACCTTC.

This clonotype has a count of ten or more. Just one base apart from a much larger clone, this may be a read error. The chain is built from TRBV20-1 and TRBJ2-5; 8 positions agree with TRBD2. Per the germline V gene, CDR1 is DFQATT and CDR2 is SNEGSKA (reference sequence). The CDR3 loop spans 15 amino acids. The V and J ends lost 6 bases and 11 bases, in that order; junction bases with no gene match: 20. The CDR3 is CSAAPGLGLVHEQYF. In DNA, the CDR3 is TGCAGTGCGGCGCCGGGACTAGGTTTAGTTCATGAGCAGTACTTC.

The chain couples TRBV7-2 to TRBJ2-7, with D unclear. The CDR3 runs 15 residues. Trimming pared 0 bases from V and 1 base from J, leaving 10 bases between. The V gene's germline CDR1 is SGHTA and CDR2 FQGNSA. Written as DNA, the CDR3 is TGTGCCAGCAGCTTAGCGGGGATTGGGTCCTACGAGCAGTACTTC. Translation gives CASSLAGIGSYEQYF.

This chain joins TRBV18 and TRBJ2-1; D remains unclear. The V gene lost 5 bases and the J gene lost 8 bases, with 13 bases spanning the gap. Germline CDR1 is KGHSH and CDR2 is LQKENI. The CDR3 totals 13 residues. DNA for the CDR3: TGTGCCAGCTCATATAATTCCCTCGATGAGCAGTTCTTC. Translation gives CASSYNSLDEQFF. Supplemented by reference TRBV18 and TRBJ2-1, the full variable domain reads NAGVMQNPRHLVRRRGQEARLRCSPMKGHSHVYWYRQLPEEGLKFMVYLQKENIIDESGMPKERFSAEFPKEGPSILRIQQVVRGDSAAYFCASSYNSLDEQFFGPGTRLTVL.

The chain is built from TRBV29-1 and TRBJ2-7; 10 bases match TRBD2. Per germline, CDR1 SQVTM and CDR2 ANQGSEA. This CDR3 is 15 amino acids long. J lost 3 bases, V lost 7 bases, and 12 bases had no gene match. CDR3 region: CSAGRSGRAGYEQYF. CDR3 bases: TGCAGCGCAGGCCGGAGCGGGAGGGCCGGCTACGAGCAGTACTTC.

This rearrangement joins TRBV7-6 to TRBJ2-5; 9 nucleotides align to TRBD2. CDR3 length: 18 amino acids. The V and J ends lost 3 bases and 5 bases, in that order; junction bases with no gene match: 16. CDR1 and CDR2 (germline): SGHVS, FNYEAQ. CDR3 region: CASSFTLKAGGSGETQYF. In nucleotides, the CDR3 is TGTGCCAGCAGCTTTACACTCAAAGCGGGAGGTTCAGGGGAGACCCAGTACTTC.

The CDR3 protein is CAARPNRDRGHGYTF. The CDR3 nucleotides are TGTGCCGCCAGACCGAACCGGGACAGGGGGCATGGCTACACCTTC. The chain recombines TRBV10-3 with TRBJ1-2, with 12 bases identical to TRBD1. There are 15 residues in the CDR3. V was clipped by 11 bases and J by 6 bases; unmatched bases: 13. Looked up from germline, CDR1 is ENHRY and CDR2 is SYGVKD.